This TCR beta chain derives from a study of beta chain features in type 1 diabetes. All of the isolated RNA was reverse transcribed, so expressed TCRB transcripts were sequenced. The assay was immunoSEQ multiplex PCR, and TCRdb's table has in-frame clones only and misses some. The data contain about 230,000 clones, 7.5% to 10% of them singletons. Looked up from germline, CDR1 is SGHRS and CDR2 is YFSETQ. The V gene lost 3 bases and the J gene lost 0 bases, with 8 bases spanning the gap. The CDR3 contains 14 residues. The sample comprised naive CD4+ T cells from blood. The TCR originated in a woman younger than 30 in good health. V and J are TRBV5-1 and TRBJ2-3, with D tentatively TRBD1 (5 bases). The CDR3 DNA reads as TGCGCCAGCAGCTCGACAGCCAGCACAGATACGCAGTATTTT. Its protein product is CASSSTASTDTQYF.